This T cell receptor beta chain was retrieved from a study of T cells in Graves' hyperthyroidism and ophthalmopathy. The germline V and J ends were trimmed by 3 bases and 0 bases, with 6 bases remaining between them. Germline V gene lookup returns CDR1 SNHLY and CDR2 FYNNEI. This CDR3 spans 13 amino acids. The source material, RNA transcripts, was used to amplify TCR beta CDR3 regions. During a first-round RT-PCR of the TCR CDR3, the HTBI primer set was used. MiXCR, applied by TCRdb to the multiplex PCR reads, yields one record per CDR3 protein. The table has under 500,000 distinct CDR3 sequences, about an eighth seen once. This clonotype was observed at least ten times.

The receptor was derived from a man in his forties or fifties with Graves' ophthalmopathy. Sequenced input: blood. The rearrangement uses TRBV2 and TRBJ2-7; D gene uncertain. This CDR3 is CASSDQVSYEQYF. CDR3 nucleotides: TGTGCCAGCAGTGATCAGGTCTCCTACGAGCAGTACTTC.